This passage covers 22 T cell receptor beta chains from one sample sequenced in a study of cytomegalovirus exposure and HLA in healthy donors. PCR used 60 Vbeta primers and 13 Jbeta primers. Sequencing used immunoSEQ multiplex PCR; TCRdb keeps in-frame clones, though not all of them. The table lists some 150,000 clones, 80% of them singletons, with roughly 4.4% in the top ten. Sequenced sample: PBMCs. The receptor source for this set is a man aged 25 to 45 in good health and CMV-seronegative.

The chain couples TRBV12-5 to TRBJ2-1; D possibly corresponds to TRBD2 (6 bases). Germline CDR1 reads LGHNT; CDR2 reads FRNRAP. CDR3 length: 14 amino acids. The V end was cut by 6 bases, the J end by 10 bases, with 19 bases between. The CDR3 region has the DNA TGTGCTAGTGGCCCTCCTGTCGACAGCGGGGAGCAGTTCTTC. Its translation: CASGPPVDSGEQFF.

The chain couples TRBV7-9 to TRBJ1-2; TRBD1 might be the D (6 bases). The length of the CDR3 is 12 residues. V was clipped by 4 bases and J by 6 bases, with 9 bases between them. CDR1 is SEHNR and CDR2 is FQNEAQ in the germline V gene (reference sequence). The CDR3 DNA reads TGTGCCAGCAGCTACCGACAGGATGGCTACACCTTC. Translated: CASSYRQDGYTF.

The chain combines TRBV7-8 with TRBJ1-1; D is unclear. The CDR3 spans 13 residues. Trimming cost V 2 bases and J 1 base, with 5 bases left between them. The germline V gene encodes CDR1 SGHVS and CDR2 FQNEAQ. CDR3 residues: CASSLNRNTEAFF. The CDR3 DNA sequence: TGTGCCAGCAGCTTAAACAGGAACACTGAAGCTTTCTTT. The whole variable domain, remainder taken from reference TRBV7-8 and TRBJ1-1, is GAGVSQSPRYKVAKRGQDVALRCDPISGHVSLFWYQQALGQGPEFLTYFQNEAQLDKSGLPSDRFFAERPEGSVSTLKIQRTQQEDSAVYLCASSLNRNTEAFFGQGTRLTVV.

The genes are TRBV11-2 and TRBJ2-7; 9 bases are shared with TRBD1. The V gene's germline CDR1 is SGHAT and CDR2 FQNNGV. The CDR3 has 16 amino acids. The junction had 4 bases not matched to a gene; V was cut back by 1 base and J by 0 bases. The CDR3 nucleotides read TGTGCCAGCAGCTTAGCTACGGGACAGGGCTCCTACGAGCAGTACTTC. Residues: CASSLATGQGSYEQYF.

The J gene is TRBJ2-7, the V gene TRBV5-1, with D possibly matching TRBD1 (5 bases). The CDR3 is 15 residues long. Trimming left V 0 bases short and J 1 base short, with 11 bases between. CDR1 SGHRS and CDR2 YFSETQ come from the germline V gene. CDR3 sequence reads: CASSLVRGGSYEQYF. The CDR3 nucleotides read TGCGCCAGCAGCTTGGTAAGGGGTGGTTCCTACGAGCAGTACTTC.

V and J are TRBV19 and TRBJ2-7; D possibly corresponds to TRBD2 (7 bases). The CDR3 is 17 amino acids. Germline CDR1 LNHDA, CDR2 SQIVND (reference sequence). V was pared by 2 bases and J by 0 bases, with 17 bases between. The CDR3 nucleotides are TGTGCCAGTAGTATACAATTTGGGGGGGCCGGCTCCTACGAGCAGTACTTC. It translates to CASSIQFGGAGSYEQYF.

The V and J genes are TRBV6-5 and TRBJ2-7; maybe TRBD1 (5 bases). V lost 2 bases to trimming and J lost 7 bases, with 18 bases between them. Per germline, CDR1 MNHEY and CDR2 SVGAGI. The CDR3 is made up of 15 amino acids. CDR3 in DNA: TGTGCCAGCAGTTACGTCAGGACACCTCTGGGGGAGCAGTACTTC. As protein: CASSYVRTPLGEQYF.

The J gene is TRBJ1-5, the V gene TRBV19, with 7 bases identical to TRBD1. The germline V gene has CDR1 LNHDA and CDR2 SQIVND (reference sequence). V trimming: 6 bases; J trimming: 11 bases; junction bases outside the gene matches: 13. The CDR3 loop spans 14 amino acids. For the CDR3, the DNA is TGTGCCAGTAGCCGACAGGGACTCACAGGGGCCCAGCATTTT. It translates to CASSRQGLTGAQHF.

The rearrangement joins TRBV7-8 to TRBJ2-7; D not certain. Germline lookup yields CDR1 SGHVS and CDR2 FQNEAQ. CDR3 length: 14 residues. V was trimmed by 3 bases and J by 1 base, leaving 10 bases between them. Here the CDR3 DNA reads TGTGCCAGCAGCTTTTACACAGTGTCCTACGAGCAGTACTTC. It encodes CASSFYTVSYEQYF.

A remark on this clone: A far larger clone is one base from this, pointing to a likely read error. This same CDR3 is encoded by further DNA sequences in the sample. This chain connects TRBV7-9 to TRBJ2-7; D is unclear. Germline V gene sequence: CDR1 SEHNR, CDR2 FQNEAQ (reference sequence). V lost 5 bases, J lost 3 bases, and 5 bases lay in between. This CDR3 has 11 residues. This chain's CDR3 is CASSPGYEQYF. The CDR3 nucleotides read TGTGCCAGCAGCCCGGGCTACGAGCAGTACTTC.

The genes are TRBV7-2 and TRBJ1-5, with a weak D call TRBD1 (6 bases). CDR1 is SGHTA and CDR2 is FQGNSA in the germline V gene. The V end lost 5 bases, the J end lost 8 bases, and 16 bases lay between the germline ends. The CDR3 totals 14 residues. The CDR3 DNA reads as TGTGCCAGCAGCCACAGGGTTGGGGGAGAGCCCCAGCATTTT. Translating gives CASSHRVGGEPQHF.

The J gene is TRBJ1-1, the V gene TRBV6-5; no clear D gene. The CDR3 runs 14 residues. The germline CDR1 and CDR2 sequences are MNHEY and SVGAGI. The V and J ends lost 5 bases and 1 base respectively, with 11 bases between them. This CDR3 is CASSRKSANTEAFF. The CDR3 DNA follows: TGTGCCAGCAGTCGCAAAAGCGCGAACACTGAAGCTTTCTTT.

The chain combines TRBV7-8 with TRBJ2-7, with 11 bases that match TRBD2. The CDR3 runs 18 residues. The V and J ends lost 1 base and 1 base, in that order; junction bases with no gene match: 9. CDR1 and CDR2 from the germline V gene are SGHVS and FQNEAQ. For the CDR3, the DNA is TGTGCCAGCAGCTTAGACAGGTTGACTAGCGGGAATTCCTACGAGCAGTACTTC. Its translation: CASSLDRLTSGNSYEQYF.

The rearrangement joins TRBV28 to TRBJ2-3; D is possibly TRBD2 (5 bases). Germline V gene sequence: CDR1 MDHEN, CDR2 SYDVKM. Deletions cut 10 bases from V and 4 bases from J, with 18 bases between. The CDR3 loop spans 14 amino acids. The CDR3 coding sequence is TGTGCCACCTCCTCTACCGGGGTTTCAGATACGCAGTATTTT. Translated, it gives CATSSTGVSDTQYF.

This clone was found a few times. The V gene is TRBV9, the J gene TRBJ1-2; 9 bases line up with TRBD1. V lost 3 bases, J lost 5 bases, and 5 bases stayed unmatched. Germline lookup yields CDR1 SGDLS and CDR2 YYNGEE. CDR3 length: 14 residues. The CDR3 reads CASSARDRVYGYTF. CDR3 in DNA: TGTGCCAGCAGCGCCAGGGACAGGGTATATGGCTACACCTTC. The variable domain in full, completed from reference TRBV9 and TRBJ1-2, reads DSGVTQTPKHLITATGQRVTLRCSPRSGDLSVYWYQQSLDQGLQFLIQYYNGEERAKGNILERFSAQQFPDLHSELNLSSLELGDSALYFCASSARDRVYGYTFGSGTRLTVV.

DNA for the CDR3: TGCGCCAGCGGCTTAGCTAGCGGGATATCCGAGCAGTACTTC. It encodes CASGLASGISEQYF. The chain uses TRBV10-2 and TRBJ2-7, with 9 positions matching TRBD2. The J segment lost 6 bases and the V segment lost 8 bases, leaving 11 bases of the junction unmatched. This CDR3 has 14 amino acids. Looked up from germline, CDR1 is WSHSY and CDR2 is SAAADI.

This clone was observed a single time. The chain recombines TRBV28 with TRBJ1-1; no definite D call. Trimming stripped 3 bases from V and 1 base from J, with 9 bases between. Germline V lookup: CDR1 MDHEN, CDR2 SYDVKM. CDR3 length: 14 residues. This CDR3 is CASSFHGGNTEAFF. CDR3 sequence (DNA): TGTGCCAGCAGTTTCCACGGAGGGAACACTGAAGCTTTCTTT.

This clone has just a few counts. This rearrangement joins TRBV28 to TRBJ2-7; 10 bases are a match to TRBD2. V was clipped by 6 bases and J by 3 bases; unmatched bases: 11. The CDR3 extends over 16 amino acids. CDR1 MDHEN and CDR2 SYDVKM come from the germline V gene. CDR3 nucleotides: TGTGCCAGCAGCCCGGCCATACTAGCGGGGAACTACGAGCAGTACTTC. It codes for CASSPAILAGNYEQYF. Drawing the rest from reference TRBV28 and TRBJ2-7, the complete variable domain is DVKVTQSSRYLVKRTGEKVFLECVQDMDHENMFWYRQDPGLGLRLIYFSYDVKMKEKGDIPEGYSVSREKKERFSLILESASTNQTSMYLCASSPAILAGNYEQYFGPGTRLTVT.

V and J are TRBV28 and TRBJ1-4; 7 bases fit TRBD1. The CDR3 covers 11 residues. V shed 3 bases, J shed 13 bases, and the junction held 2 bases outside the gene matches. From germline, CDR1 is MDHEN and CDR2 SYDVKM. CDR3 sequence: CASSLNRGLFF. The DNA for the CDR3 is TGTGCCAGCAGTTTGAACAGGGGACTGTTTTTT. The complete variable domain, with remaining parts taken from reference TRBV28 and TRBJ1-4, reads DVKVTQSSRYLVKRTGEKVFLECVQDMDHENMFWYRQDPGLGLRLIYFSYDVKMKEKGDIPEGYSVSREKKERFSLILESASTNQTSMYLCASSLNRGLFFGSGTQLSVL.

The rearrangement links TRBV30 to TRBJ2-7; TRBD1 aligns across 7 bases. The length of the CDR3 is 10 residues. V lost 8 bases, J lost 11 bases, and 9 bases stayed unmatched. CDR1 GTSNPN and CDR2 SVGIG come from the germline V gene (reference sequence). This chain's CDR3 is CAIRTGQEYF. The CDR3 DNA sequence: TGTGCCATCCGGACAGGACAGGAGTACTTC.

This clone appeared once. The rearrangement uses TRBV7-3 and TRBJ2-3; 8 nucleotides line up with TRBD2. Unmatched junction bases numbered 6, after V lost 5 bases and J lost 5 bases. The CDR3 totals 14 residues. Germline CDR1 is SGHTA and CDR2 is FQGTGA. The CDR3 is CASSPGGEVDTQYF. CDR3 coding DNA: TGTGCCAGCAGCCCGGGGGGGGAAGTAGATACGCAGTATTTT.

This CDR3 reads CASSEGPGRYEQYF. The CDR3 nucleotides read TGTGCCAGCAGTGAAGGGCCGGGAAGGTACGAGCAGTACTTC. The rearrangement uses TRBV2 and TRBJ2-7; maybe TRBD2 (5 bases). The germline V gene has CDR1 SNHLY and CDR2 FYNNEI. The V gene lost 1 base and the J gene lost 4 bases, with 11 bases spanning the gap. The CDR3 spans 14 residues.